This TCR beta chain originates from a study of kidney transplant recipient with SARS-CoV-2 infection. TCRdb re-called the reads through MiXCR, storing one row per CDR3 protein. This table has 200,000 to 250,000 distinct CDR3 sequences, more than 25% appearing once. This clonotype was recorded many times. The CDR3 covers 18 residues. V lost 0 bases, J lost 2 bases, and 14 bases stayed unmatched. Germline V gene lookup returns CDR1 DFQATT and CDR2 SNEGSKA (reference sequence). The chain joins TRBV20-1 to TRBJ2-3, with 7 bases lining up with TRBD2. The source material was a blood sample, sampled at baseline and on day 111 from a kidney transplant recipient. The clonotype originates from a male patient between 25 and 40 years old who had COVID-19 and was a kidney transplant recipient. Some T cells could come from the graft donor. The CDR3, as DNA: TGCAGTGCTAGAGATGGCGGCTTAGCGGGCCAAATCACAGATACGCAGTATTTT. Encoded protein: CSARDGGLAGQITDTQYF.